This TCR beta chain was identified in a study of cytomegalovirus exposure and HLA in healthy donors. About the study: Unique TCR beta sequences numbering approximately 120 million came from about 179 million T cells in an earlier analysis. Study-level findings and limits: Presence/absence analyses assumed roughly uniform sequencing depth across donors, which may not hold.

A remark on this clone: No antigen is known for it.

Researchers ran the PCR with 60 Vbeta and 13 Jbeta primers. Only in-frame clones appear in the TCRdb table, and some are missing; sequencing was by immunoSEQ multiplex PCR. This sample has 100,000 to 150,000 clones, with around 10% found just once. The ends were cut back, 0 bases at V and 4 bases at J, with 12 bases in the middle. Germline V CDR1 and CDR2: MNHNS, SASEGT. The CDR3 extends over 15 amino acids. The sequencing input was PBMCs. The receptor's source is a woman aged 40 to 50 in good health and CMV-seropositive. The V and J genes are TRBV6-1 and TRBJ1-2; D gene ambiguous. CDR3 nucleotide sequence: TGTGCCAGCAGTGAAGCAGTGGTTCTAGGCTATGGCTACACCTTC. Amino acids: CASSEAVVLGYGYTF.